This entry describes one T cell receptor beta chain. The target antigen is unknown. Assay: immunoSEQ multiplex PCR; the TCRdb copy retains only in-frame clones and omits some. The profile shows 84,000 or so clones, 80% to 95% of them singletons. Every single patient, without exception, relapsed after autologous stem cell transplantation, and brentuximab vedotin exposure varied. V was clipped by 4 bases and J by 8 bases, with 17 bases between them. The germline V gene has CDR1 SNHLY and CDR2 FYNNEI. This CDR3 is built from 14 residues. This entry belongs to a study of PD-1 blockade in classical Hodgkin lymphoma. Whole-study results and caveats: For complete responders, baseline diversity was comparable to that of newly diagnosed patients.

V and J are TRBV2 and TRBJ1-2; possible D gene TRBD1, 5 bases. This clonotype originated in a human donor with classical Hodgkin lymphoma. The sequences come from peripheral blood mononuclear cells (PBMCs), collected before the second cycle of nivolumab. CDR3 sequence: CASSGTGTLDGYTF. The CDR3 DNA is TGTGCCAGCAGTGGGACCGGGACGTTGGACGGCTACACCTTC. The full variable domain, completed using reference TRBV2 and TRBJ1-2, is EPEVTQTPSHQVTQMGQEVILRCVPISNHLYFYWYRQILGQKVEFLVSFYNNEISEKSEIFDDQFSVERPDGSNFTLKIRSTKLEDSAMYFCASSGTGTLDGYTFGSGTRLTVV.